This T cell receptor (beta chain) was observed in a study of T-cell reconstitution after alpha-beta-depleted transplantation in children. Study-level points and caveats: Reportedly, alpha-beta T cells present about two months post-transplant originated from several hundred expanded clones of graft origin. At one year after transplant, newly produced T cells mostly accounted for T-cell counts and diversity. Where some patients showed high TCRbeta diversity at day 60, it came from recipient T cells and thymic progenitors that had survived.

Molecular barcoding with unique molecular identifiers was used for the TCRbeta library. TCRdb analysed the PCR reads with MiXCR anew, one entry per CDR3 protein. The repertoire consists of about 350,000 distinct CDR3 sequences, with around 15% occurring once and the leading ten covering about 41%. The germline CDR1 and CDR2 sequences are SGHTA and FQGNSA. The CDR3 sequence is 14 residues long. V lost 1 base, J lost 4 bases, and 8 bases lay in between. This clonotype has just a few counts. Its antigen is undetermined. This TCR was sampled from a male patient between 2 and 10 years old who had a stem cell transplant for acute lymphoblastic leukemia, so the T cells may come from the graft donor. The specimen was PBMCs, mostly from graft donor cells, collected 360 days after TCRalphabeta/CD19-depleted stem cell transplant. The rearrangement links TRBV7-2 to TRBJ1-5; D uncertain. CDR3 sequence reads: CASSLVGRNQPQHF. Here the CDR3 DNA reads TGTGCCAGCAGCTTAGTAGGGCGGAATCAGCCCCAGCATTTT.